The rows below give T cell receptor beta chains drawn from one sample of a study of blood T cell repertoires in COVID-19. Method: immunoSEQ multiplex PCR; TCRdb's copy keeps in-frame clones and lacks some. Here the sample spans 100,000 to 120,000 clones, around 68% being singletons. Sequenced: peripheral blood. Source of these receptors: a woman aged 60-70 years with acute or convalescent COVID-19. Each CDR3 is given without its conserved first and last residue.

cdr3_aa	v_call	j_call
ASRGQGDYGYT	TRBV2	TRBJ1-2
ASSIAGFNNEQF	TRBV19	TRBJ2-1
ASSLSRGEKLF	TRBV27	TRBJ1-4
ASSLDGTGTQPQH	TRBV11-2	TRBJ1-5
ASSPYGTGGYEQY	TRBV14	TRBJ2-7
ASTSGRGGGWNTEAF	TRBV28	TRBJ1-1
ASSLSGGGGAYNEQF	TRBV7-3	TRBJ2-1
ASSESVGLAGGRKSYEQY	TRBV10-1	TRBJ2-7
ASSDSKGGITEAF	TRBV6-4	TRBJ1-1
ARSIGDRGPSDEAF	TRBV5-3	TRBJ1-1
ASRIGQGARQPQH	TRBV28	TRBJ1-5
ASSQGRTGGFYGYT	TRBV3-1/TRBV3-2	TRBJ1-2
SANDGLRGYT	TRBV20-1	TRBJ1-2
ASSSQDMNTEAF	TRBV7-8	TRBJ1-1
ASSLYPGGYEQY	TRBV28	TRBJ2-7
SVEGKLGTSGVMGTQY	TRBV29-1	TRBJ2-3
ASRDRVLGSGANVLT	TRBV19	TRBJ2-6
ATAGDTEAF	TRBV18	TRBJ1-1
ASKVGEIYGYT	TRBV2	TRBJ1-2
SVPYRGRTEAF	TRBV29-1	TRBJ1-1